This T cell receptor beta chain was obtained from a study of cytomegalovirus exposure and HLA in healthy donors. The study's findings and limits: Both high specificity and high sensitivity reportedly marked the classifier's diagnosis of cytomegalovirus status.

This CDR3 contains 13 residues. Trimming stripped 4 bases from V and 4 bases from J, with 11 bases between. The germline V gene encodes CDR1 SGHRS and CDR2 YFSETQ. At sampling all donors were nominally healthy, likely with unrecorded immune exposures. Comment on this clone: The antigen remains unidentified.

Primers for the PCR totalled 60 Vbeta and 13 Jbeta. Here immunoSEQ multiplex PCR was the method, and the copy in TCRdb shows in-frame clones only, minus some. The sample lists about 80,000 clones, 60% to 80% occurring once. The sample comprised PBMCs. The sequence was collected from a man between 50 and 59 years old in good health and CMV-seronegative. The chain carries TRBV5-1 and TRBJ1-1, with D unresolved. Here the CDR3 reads CASSPGFGTEAFF. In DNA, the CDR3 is TGCGCCAGCAGCCCGGGGTTCGGCACTGAAGCTTTCTTT.